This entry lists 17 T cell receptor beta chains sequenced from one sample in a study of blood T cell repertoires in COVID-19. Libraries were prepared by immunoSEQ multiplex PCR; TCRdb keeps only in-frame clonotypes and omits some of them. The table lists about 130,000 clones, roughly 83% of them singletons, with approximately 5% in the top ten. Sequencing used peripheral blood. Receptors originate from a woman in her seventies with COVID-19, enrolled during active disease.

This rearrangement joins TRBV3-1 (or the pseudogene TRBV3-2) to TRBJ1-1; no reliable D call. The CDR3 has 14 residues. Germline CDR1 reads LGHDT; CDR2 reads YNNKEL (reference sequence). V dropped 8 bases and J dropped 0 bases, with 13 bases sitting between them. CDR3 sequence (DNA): TGTGCCAGCGCCCAAGGTTTCGTGAACACTGAAGCTTTCTTT. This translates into CASAQGFVNTEAFF.

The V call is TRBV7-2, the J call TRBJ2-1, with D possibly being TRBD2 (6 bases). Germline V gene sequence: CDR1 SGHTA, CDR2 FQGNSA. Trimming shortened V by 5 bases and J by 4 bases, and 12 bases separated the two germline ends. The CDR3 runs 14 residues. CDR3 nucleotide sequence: TGTGCCAGCAGCACCCGGGACTGGTACAATGAGCAGTTCTTC. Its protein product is CASSTRDWYNEQFF.

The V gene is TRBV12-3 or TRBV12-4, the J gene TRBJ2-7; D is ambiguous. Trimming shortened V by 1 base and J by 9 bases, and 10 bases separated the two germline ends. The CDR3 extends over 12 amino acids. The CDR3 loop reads CASSLGEAGQYF. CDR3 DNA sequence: TGTGCCAGCAGTTTAGGTGAGGCTGGGCAGTACTTC.

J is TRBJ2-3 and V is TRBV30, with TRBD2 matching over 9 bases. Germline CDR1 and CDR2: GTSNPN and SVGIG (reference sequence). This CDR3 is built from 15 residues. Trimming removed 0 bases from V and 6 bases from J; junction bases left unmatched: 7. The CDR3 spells CAWSVPAGGRDTQYF. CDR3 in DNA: TGTGCCTGGAGTGTGCCAGCGGGGGGCCGGGATACGCAGTATTTT.

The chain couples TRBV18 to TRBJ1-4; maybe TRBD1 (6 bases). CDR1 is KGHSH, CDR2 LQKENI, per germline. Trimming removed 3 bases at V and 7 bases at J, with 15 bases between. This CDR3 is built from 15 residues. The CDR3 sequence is CASSPNQGRGEKLFF. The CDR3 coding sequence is TGTGCCAGCTCACCCAACCAGGGGCGCGGTGAAAAACTGTTTTTT.

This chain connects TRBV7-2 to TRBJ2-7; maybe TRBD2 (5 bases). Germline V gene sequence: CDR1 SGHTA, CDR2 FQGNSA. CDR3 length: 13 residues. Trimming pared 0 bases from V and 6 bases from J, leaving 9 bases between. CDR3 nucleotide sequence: TGTGCCAGCAGCTTAGCGAGGGTTAGCGAGCAGTACTTC. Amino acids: CASSLARVSEQYF.

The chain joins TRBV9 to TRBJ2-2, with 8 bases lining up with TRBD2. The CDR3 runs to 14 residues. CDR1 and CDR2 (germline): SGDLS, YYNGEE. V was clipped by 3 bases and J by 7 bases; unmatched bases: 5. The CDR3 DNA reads TGTGCCAGCAGCGCACTAGCGGTCGACGGGGAGCTGTTTTTT. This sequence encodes CASSALAVDGELFF.

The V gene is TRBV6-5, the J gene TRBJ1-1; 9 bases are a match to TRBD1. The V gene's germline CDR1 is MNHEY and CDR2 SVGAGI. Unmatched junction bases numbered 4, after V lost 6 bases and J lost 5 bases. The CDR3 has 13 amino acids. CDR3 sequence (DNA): TGTGCCAGCAGCGGACAGGGGAGAACTGAAGCTTTCTTT. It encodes CASSGQGRTEAFF.

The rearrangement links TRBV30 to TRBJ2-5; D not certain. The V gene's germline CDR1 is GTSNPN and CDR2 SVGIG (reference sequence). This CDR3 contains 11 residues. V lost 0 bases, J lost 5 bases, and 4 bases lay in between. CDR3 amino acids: CAWSVRETQYF. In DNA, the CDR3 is TGTGCCTGGAGTGTACGGGAGACCCAGTACTTC.

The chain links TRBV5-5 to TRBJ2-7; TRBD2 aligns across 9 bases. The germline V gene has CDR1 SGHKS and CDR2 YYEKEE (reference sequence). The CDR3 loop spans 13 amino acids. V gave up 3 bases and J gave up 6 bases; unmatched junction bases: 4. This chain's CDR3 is CASSSAGGAEQYF. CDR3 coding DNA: TGTGCCAGCAGCTCCGCGGGGGGGGCCGAGCAGTACTTC.

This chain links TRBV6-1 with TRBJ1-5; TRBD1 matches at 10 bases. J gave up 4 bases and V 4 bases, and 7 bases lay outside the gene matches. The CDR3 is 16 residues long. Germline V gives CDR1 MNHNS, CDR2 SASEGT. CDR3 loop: CASSALGQGLNQPQHF. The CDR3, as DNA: TGTGCCAGCAGTGCCTTGGGACAGGGGCTAAATCAGCCCCAGCATTTT.

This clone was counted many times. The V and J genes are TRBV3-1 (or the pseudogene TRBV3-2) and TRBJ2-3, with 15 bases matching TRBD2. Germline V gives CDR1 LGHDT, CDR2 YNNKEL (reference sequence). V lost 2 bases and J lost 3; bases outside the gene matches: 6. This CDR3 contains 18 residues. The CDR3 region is CASSQSGLAGGPTDTQYF. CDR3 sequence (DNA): TGTGCCAGCAGCCAAAGCGGACTAGCGGGGGGGCCAACAGATACGCAGTATTTT.

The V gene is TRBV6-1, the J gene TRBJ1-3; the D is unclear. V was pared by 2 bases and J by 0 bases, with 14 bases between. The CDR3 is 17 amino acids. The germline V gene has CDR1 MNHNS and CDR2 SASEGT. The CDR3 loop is CASSEIHRPSSGNTIYF. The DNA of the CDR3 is TGTGCCAGCAGTGAAATCCACCGCCCGAGCTCTGGAAACACCATATATTTT.

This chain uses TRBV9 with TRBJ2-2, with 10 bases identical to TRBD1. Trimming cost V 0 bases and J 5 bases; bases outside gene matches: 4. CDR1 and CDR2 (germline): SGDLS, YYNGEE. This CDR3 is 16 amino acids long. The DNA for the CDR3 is TGTGCCAGCAGCGTAGGACAGGGGGCGAGTACCGGGGAGCTGTTTTTT. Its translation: CASSVGQGASTGELFF.

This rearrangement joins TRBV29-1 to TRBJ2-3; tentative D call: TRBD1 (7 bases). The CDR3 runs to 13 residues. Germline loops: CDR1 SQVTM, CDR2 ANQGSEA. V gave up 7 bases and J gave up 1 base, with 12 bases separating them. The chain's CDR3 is CSARDSRTDTQYF. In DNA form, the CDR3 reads TGCAGCGCGCGGGACAGCCGCACAGATACGCAGTATTTT.

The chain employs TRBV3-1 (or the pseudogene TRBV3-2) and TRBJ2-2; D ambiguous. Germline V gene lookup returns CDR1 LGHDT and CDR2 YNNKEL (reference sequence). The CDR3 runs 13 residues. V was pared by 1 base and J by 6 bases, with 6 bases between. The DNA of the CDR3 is TGTGCCAGCAGCCAAGTCCGGTCCGGGGAGCTGTTTTTT. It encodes CASSQVRSGELFF.

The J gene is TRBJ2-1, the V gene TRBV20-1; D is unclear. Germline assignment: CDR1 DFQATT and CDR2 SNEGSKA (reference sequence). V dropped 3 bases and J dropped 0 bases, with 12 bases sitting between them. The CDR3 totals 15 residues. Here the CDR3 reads CSASLALSSYNEQFF. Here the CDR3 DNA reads TGCAGTGCTAGTCTTGCCCTGAGCTCCTACAATGAGCAGTTCTTC.